Following are 25 T cell receptor beta chains from one sample sequenced in a study of tumor-infiltrating lymphocytes in primary liver carcinoma (dated by TCRdb to 2016 to 2017). This sample was sequenced with an Illumina HiSeq 2500. Using a constant-region primer and ProtoScript II reverse transcriptase, TCRbeta-specific cDNA was reverse-transcribed from 500 ng total RNA. TCRbeta libraries were built with three nested multiplex PCR rounds, a slightly modified ARM-PCR procedure. Each of the first two PCR rounds ran for about 10 cycles using multiplex TRBV1-TRBV30 forward primers together with a Cbeta reverse primer. TCRdb redid the processing of the public reads, applying fastp at Q25 and MiXCR, and retained in-frame beta chains. Every entry covers one CDR3 protein and lists the most common genes and DNA from its rows. The sample includes about 310,000 distinct CDR3 sequences, with about three fifths observed a single time. The top ten clonotypes cover about 18% of the sample.

RNA from unsorted whole blood was extracted with TRIzol reagent, and germline DNA was obtained with the DNeasy Blood & Tissue kit. The sequencing sample was made of peripheral blood. Source of these receptors: a woman aged 30 to 39 with primary liver carcinoma and hepatitis B virus infection.

The V call is TRBV11-2, the J call TRBJ2-3, with D uncertain. The CDR3 is 16 residues long. V dropped 7 bases and J dropped 3 bases, with 20 bases sitting between them. Germline V lookup: CDR1 SGHAT, CDR2 FQNNGV. CDR3 DNA sequence: TGTGCCAGCAACCCACCGACGGCCCAGCAGACAGATACGCAGTATTTT. Its protein product is CASNPPTAQQTDTQYF.

This clonotype was seen at least ten times. The rearrangement joins TRBV6-6 to TRBJ2-7, with 7 bases aligning to TRBD2. The CDR3 is 17 amino acids. Trimming took 2 bases from V and 0 from J; bases not matched to a gene: 10. Germline CDR1 MNHNY, CDR2 SVGAGI (reference sequence). The CDR3 region is CASSYPEGAGSSYEQYF. CDR3 DNA: TGTGCCAGCAGTTACCCCGAGGGAGCGGGGAGCTCCTACGAGCAGTACTTC.

This clonotype came up many times. V and J are TRBV6-5 and TRBJ2-3, with 9 bases aligning to TRBD1. This CDR3 has 13 amino acids. CDR1 MNHEY and CDR2 SVGAGI come from the germline V gene. J was trimmed by 4 bases and V by 6 bases; bases with no gene match: 2. The CDR3 here is CASRGTGPDTQYF. The CDR3 DNA reads TGTGCCAGCAGAGGGACAGGGCCAGATACGCAGTATTTT.

About this clonotype itself: This may stem from a read error, because a much larger clone lies one nucleotide away. The V gene is TRBV12-3 or TRBV12-4, the J gene TRBJ2-1, with 14 nucleotides matching TRBD2. The CDR3 is 14 amino acids. CDR3: CTSSSRLAGGEQFF. The CDR3 DNA reads as TGTACCAGCAGTTCGAGACTAGCGGGAGGGGAGCAGTTCTTC.

This clonotype has a count of ten or more. V and J are TRBV6-1 and TRBJ1-1; TRBD1 might be the D (5 bases). The CDR3 sequence is 14 residues long. V was clipped by 3 bases and J by 2 bases, with 10 bases between them. Germline CDR1 is MNHNS and CDR2 is SASEGT. CDR3 protein: CASSEYRKNTEAFF. CDR3 coding DNA: TGTGCCAGCAGTGAGTACAGGAAAAACACTGAAGCTTTCTTT.

This clonotype was detected a few times. One end of the junction varies from germline; a read error may be responsible. The J gene is TRBJ2-5, the V gene TRBV12-3 or TRBV12-4; D may match TRBD1 or TRBD2 (5 bases each). The length of the CDR3 is 13 residues. The CDR3 sequence is CASSLGFGGAYNF. The CDR3 bases are TGTGCCAGCAGTTTAGGGTTTGGGGGAGCTTACAACTTC.

The rearrangement links TRBV29-1 to TRBJ2-1; maybe TRBD1 (5 bases). Germline V lookup: CDR1 SQVTM, CDR2 ANQGSEA. V lost 1 base and J 15 bases, leaving 22 bases between the germline ends. The CDR3 totals 14 residues. The CDR3 protein is CSVEAYRNLNGPFF. CDR3 DNA: TGCAGCGTTGAAGCTTACAGGAACCTCAATGGGCCGTTCTTC.

As concerns this clonotype: A much larger clone lies a single base off, so this may be a read error. J is TRBJ2-7 and V is TRBV6-1; D may correspond to TRBD1 or TRBD2 (6 bases each). The germline CDR1 and CDR2 sequences are MNHNS and SASEGT. This CDR3 has 16 residues. CDR3 protein: CVSSEAVGGSSYEQYF. Here the CDR3 DNA reads TGTGTCAGCAGTGAAGCCGTAGGGGGGAGCTCCTACGAGCAGTACTTC.

This clonotype is judged medium-sized. The rearrangement links TRBV11-3 to TRBJ1-1; 8 bases line up with TRBD1. CDR1 and CDR2 (germline): SGHNT, YENEEA. The V gene end was trimmed by 0 bases and the J gene end by 4 bases; junction bases not matched to a gene: 1. This CDR3 contains 14 residues. The CDR3 sequence is CASSLETGGTEAFF. CDR3 nucleotide sequence: TGTGCCAGCAGCTTAGAAACAGGGGGCACTGAAGCTTTCTTT. Based on the CDR3 plus reference TRBV11-3 and TRBJ1-1, the full variable domain is EAGVVQSPRYKIIEKKQPVAFWCNPISGHNTLYWYLQNLGQGPELLIRYENEEAVDDSQLPKDRFSAERLKGVDSTLKIQPAELGDSAVYLCASSLETGGTEAFFGQGTRLTVV.

This clonotype was counted between two and nine times. This chain joins TRBV23-1 and TRBJ1-5; D is uncertain. TRBV23-1 is an ORF; its function is uncertain. The CDR3 runs 10 residues. Trimming stripped 3 bases from V and 6 bases from J, with 0 bases between. CDR3 loop: CASSHQPQHF. As DNA, the CDR3 is TGCGCCAGCAGTCATCAGCCCCAGCATTTT.

This clonotype showed up just a few times. The chain uses TRBV6-5 and TRBJ1-2; 7 bases are shared with TRBD1. After removal of 5 bases from V and 1 base from J, the junction contained 13 bases not matched to a gene. Germline CDR1 MNHEY, CDR2 SVGAGI. This CDR3 region has 17 residues. The CDR3: CASSTETGSLRNYGYTF. CDR3 nucleotides: TGTGCCAGCAGTACAGAGACAGGGTCCCTTCGTAACTATGGCTACACCTTC.

In the case of this clonotype: A much larger clone lies a single base off, so this may be a read error. The V call is TRBV6-5, the J call TRBJ2-1, with TRBD2 matching 9 bases. Germline V gives CDR1 MNHEY, CDR2 SVGAGI. The V gene end was trimmed by 7 bases and the J gene end by 14 bases; junction bases not matched to a gene: 6. The CDR3 runs 11 residues. CDR3 in amino acids: CASNSGTSKFF. In DNA form, the CDR3 reads TGTGCCAGCAATTCCGGGACTAGCAAGTTCTTC.

This clonotype was counted at least ten times. The V call is TRBV29-1, the J call TRBJ2-2; D not certain. This CDR3 spans 13 amino acids. Germline CDR1 SQVTM, CDR2 ANQGSEA. V gave up 3 bases and J gave up 5 bases, with 10 bases separating them. Written as DNA, the CDR3 is TGCAGCGTTGACGGGTTGTCGACCGGGGAGCTGTTTTTT. This sequence encodes CSVDGLSTGELFF.

This clonotype was detected many times. The rearrangement joins TRBV6-2 or TRBV6-3 to TRBJ2-5; no clear D gene. Germline CDR1 reads MNHEY; CDR2 reads SVGEGT. V shed 3 bases and J shed 0 bases, with 11 bases lying between them. There are 15 residues in the CDR3. The CDR3 reads CASSYFPTYQETQYF. The CDR3 DNA sequence: TGTGCCAGCAGTTATTTCCCTACCTACCAAGAGACCCAGTACTTC.

The CDR3 nucleotides read TGTGCCAGCAGTTTAGCGGGAGCGATAAGCGAGCAGTACTTC. This gives the protein CASSLAGAISEQYF. This chain connects TRBV6-5 to TRBJ2-7, with 9 bases matching TRBD2. The V gene end was trimmed by 4 bases and the J gene end by 6 bases; junction bases not matched to a gene: 7. Germline assignment: CDR1 MNHEY and CDR2 SVGAGI. The CDR3 loop spans 14 amino acids.

This clonotype was seen many times. This sequence joins TRBV6-5 and TRBJ1-6; D perhaps matches TRBD1 (6 bases). Trimming cost V 2 bases and J 5 bases, with 10 bases left between them. Germline values: CDR1 MNHEY, CDR2 SVGAGI. This CDR3 has 15 residues. DNA of the CDR3: TGTGCCAGCAGTTACCGAGGGGGGAATAATTCACCCCTCCACTTT. Protein product: CASSYRGGNNSPLHF.

With respect to this clonotype: Mismatch with germline at one junction end may stem from a read error. V usage is TRBV6-5 and J usage is TRBJ2-7, with D possibly matching TRBD1 (6 bases). Germline assignment: CDR1 MNHEY and CDR2 SVGAGI. This CDR3 is 15 amino acids long. The CDR3 sequence is CASSYTRQALYKQYF. In DNA, the CDR3 is TGTGCTAGCAGTTACACGAGACAGGCCTTGTACAAGCAGTACTTC.

This clonotype has more than one count but fewer than ten. Relative to the germline gene, one junction end is altered; a read error may explain this. V is TRBV28 and J is TRBJ1-5; D gene ambiguous. This CDR3 has 13 amino acids. Germline lookup yields CDR1 MDHEN and CDR2 SYDVKM. The chain's CDR3 is CASTYSFNRPQHF. DNA for the CDR3: TGTGCCAGCACCTACAGCTTCAATCGGCCCCAGCATTTT.

In regard to this clonotype: A read error may explain this, as a much larger clone is one base away. In nucleotides, the CDR3 is TGTGCCAGCAGTTTAGGACAGGTCTCGGACTATGGCTACACCTTC. Amino acids: CASSLGQVSDYGYTF. The rearrangement joins TRBV12-3 or TRBV12-4 to TRBJ1-2; D is possibly TRBD1 (6 bases). Trimming left V 1 base short and J 3 bases short, with 12 bases between. The CDR3 is 15 amino acids.

The chain recombines TRBV5-4 with TRBJ2-1, with a tentative D call TRBD2 (6 bases). Germline-derived CDR1 and CDR2 are SGHNT and YYREEE (reference sequence). This CDR3 contains 15 residues. The V gene lost 6 bases and the J gene lost 6 bases, with 19 bases spanning the gap. CDR3 bases: TGTGCCAGCAACGAACGGGAGCTGGCCCCCAATGAGCAGTTCTTC. Its translation is CASNERELAPNEQFF.

On this clonotype: This clone may be a read error of a much larger clone one base away. The CDR3 DNA reads TGTACCAGCAACGATCCTAGCGGGAGCTATGAGCAGTTCTTC. It encodes CTSNDPSGSYEQFF. The chain uses TRBV6-2 or TRBV6-3 and TRBJ2-1, with 10 bases fitting TRBD2. The CDR3 has 14 amino acids. CDR1 and CDR2 (germline): MNHEY, SVGEGT.

To note about this clonotype: The junction does not match germline at one end; this may be a read error. The chain combines TRBV7-8 with TRBJ1-1; possible D gene TRBD1, 6 bases. Germline assignment: CDR1 SGHVS and CDR2 FQNEAQ. This CDR3 has 14 amino acids. CDR3 sequence (DNA): TGTGCCAGCAGCTTGAGGACAGAGAACGCTGAAGCTTTCTTT. It encodes CASSLRTENAEAFF.

The rearrangement uses TRBV6-6 and TRBJ2-1; D perhaps matches TRBD2 (6 bases). Trimming shortened V by 7 bases and J by 3 bases, and 16 bases separated the two germline ends. Germline lookup yields CDR1 MNHNY and CDR2 SVGAGI (reference sequence). The length of the CDR3 is 15 residues. CDR3 nucleotide sequence: TGTGCCAGCACCTTAATCGGGAGCAGCTACAATGAGCAGTTCTTC. Its protein product is CASTLIGSSYNEQFF.

A note on this clonotype: Sequence at one end of the junction differs from germline and may be a read error. The rearrangement uses TRBV12-3 or TRBV12-4 and TRBJ2-7; possibly TRBD1 for D (5 bases). The CDR3 sequence is 14 residues long. The chain's CDR3 is CASSLGQKVNEHYF. In nucleotides, the CDR3 is TGTGCCAGCAGTTTGGGGCAGAAAGTAAATGAGCACTACTTC.

About this clonotype: The CDR3 ends on some other residue instead of the conserved phenylalanine or tryptophan, so this is likely a read error. The rearrangement joins TRBV11-2 to TRBJ1-6; perhaps TRBD1 as D (5 bases). V was pared by 0 bases and J by 14 bases, with 17 bases between. The CDR3 is 15 residues long. Germline values: CDR1 SGHAT, CDR2 FQNNGV. The chain's CDR3 is CASSLEPGPNPALHS. DNA for the CDR3: TGTGCCAGCAGCTTAGAACCGGGACCGAATCCAGCCCTCCACTCT.